This T cell receptor beta chain emerged from a study of T cell repertoires in cytomegalovirus infection. This CDR3 is 12 amino acids long. V shed 8 bases and J shed 6 bases, with 16 bases lying between them. Germline V gene sequence: CDR1 SQVTM, CDR2 ANQGSEA. TCRdb redid the calling of the reads with MiXCR, one entry per CDR3 protein. Among approximately 290,000 distinct CDR3 sequences listed, around 25% were seen once. This clonotype was found a few times. Antigen: not known. Study results and limitations: Dominant in the ex vivo response were TCR beta clonotypes restricted by HLA-C and specific for CMV.

Source material: PBMCs. V gene TRBV29-1 combines with J gene TRBJ1-2; D uncertain. The TCR comes from a human donor in good health (CMV status not recorded). Some clones in this sample may be carry-over from other donors' samples. The CDR3 reads CSLREYKNGYTF. The DNA for the CDR3 is TGCAGCCTGAGGGAGTATAAAAATGGCTACACCTTC.